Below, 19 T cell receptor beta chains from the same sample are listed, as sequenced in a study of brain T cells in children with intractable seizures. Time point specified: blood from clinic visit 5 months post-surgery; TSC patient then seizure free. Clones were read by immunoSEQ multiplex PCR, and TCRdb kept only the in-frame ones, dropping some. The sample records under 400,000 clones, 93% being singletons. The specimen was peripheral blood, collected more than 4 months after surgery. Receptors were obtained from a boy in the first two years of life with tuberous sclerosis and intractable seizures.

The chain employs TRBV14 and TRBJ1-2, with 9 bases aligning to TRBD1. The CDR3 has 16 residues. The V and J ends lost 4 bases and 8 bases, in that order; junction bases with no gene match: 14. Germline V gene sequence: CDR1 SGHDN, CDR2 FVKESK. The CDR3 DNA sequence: TGTGCCAGCAGCCGCCTAGAAGACAGGGGGGTTCGGGGCTACACCTTC. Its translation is CASSRLEDRGVRGYTF.

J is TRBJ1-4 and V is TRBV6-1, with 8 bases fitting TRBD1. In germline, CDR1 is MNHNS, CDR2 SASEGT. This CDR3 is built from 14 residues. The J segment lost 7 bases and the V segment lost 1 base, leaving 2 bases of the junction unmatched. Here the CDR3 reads CASSEGQGFEKLFF. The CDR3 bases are TGTGCCAGCAGTGAAGGACAGGGGTTTGAAAAACTGTTTTTT.

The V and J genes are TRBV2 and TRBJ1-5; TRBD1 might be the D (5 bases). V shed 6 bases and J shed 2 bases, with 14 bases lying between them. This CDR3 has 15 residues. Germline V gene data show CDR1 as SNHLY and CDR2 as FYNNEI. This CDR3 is CASRARGGRNQPQHF. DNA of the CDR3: TGTGCCAGCAGGGCCCGGGGGGGTCGCAATCAGCCCCAGCATTTT. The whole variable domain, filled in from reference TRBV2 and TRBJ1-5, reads EPEVTQTPSHQVTQMGQEVILRCVPISNHLYFYWYRQILGQKVEFLVSFYNNEISEKSEIFDDQFSVERPDGSNFTLKIRSTKLEDSAMYFCASRARGGRNQPQHFGDGTRLSIL.

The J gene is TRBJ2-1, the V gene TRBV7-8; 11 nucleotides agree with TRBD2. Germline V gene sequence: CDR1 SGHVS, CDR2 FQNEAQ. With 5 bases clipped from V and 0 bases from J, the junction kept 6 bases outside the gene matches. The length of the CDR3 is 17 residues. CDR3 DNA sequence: TGTGCCAGCAGCCGAACTAGCGGGGGTAGCTCCTACAATGAGCAGTTCTTC. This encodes CASSRTSGGSSYNEQFF.

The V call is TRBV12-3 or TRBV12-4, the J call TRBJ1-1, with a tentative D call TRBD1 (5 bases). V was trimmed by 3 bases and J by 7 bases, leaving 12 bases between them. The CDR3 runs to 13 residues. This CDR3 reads CASSLGLTIEAFF. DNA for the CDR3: TGTGCCAGCAGTTTGGGACTGACGATTGAAGCTTTCTTT.

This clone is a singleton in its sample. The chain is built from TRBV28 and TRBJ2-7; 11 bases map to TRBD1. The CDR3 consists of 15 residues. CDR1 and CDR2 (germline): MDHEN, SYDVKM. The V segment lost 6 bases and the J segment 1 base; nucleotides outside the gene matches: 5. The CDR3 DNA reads TGTGCCAGCAGCACGGGACAGGGGGGGTCCTACGAGCAGTACTTC. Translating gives CASSTGQGGSYEQYF.

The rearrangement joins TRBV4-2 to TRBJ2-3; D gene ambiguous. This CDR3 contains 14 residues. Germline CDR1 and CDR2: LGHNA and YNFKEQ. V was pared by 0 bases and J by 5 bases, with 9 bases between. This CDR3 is CASSQDRGRDTQYF. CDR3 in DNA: TGTGCCAGCAGCCAAGATCGTGGTCGAGATACGCAGTATTTT.

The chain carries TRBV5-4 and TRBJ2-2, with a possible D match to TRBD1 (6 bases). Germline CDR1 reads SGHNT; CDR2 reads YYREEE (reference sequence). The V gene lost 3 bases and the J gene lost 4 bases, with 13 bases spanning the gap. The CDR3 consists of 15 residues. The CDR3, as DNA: TGTGCCAGCAGCTCTCCGGACAGACTCACCGGGGAGCTGTTTTTT. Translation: CASSSPDRLTGELFF.

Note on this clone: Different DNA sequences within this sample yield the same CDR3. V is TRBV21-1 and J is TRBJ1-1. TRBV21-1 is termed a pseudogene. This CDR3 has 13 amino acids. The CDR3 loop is CASSKGGNTEAFF. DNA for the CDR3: TGTGCCAGCAGCAAAGGGGGGAACACTGAAGCTTTCTTT.

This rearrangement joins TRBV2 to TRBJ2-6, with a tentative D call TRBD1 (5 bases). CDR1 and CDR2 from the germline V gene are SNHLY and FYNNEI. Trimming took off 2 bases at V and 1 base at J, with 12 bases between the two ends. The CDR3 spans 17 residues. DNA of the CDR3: TGTGCCAGCAGTGAACGGCAGGGAATATCTGGGGCCAACGTCCTGACTTTC. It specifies CASSERQGISGANVLTF.

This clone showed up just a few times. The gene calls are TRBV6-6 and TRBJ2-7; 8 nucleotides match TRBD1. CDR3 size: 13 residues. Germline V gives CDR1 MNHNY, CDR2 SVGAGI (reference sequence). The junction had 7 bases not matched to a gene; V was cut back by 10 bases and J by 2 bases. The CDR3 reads CAIRTGPAYEQYF. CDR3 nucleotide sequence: TGTGCCATCCGGACAGGGCCTGCCTACGAGCAGTACTTC.

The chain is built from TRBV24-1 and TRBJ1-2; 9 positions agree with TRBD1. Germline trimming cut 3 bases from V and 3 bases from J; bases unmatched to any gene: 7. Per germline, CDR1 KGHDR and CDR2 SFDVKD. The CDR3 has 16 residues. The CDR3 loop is CATSDPATGGDYGYTF. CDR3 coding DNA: TGTGCCACCAGTGATCCAGCGACAGGGGGTGACTATGGCTACACCTTC.

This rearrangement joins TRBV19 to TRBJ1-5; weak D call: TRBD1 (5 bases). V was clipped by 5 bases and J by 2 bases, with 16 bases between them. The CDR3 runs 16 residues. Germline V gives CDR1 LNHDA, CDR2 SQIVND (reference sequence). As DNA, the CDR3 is TGTGCCAGTAGTGGGGCCGGGCACGGGGGCAATCAGCCCCAGCATTTT. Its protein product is CASSGAGHGGNQPQHF.

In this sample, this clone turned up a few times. The CDR3 DNA reads TGTGCCAGCAGTGACGATCAGCCCCAGCATTTT. Translated, it gives CASSDDQPQHF. The gene calls are TRBV6-1 and TRBJ1-5; D gene ambiguous. Looked up from germline, CDR1 is MNHNS and CDR2 is SASEGT. The CDR3 sequence is 11 residues long. Trimming cost V 3 bases and J 5 bases, with 2 bases left between them.

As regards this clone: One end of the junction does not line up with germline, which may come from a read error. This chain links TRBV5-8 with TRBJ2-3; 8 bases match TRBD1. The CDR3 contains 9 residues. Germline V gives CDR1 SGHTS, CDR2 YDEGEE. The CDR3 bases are TGTGCCAGCAGCCGGGGACAGGAGTTT. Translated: CASSRGQEF.

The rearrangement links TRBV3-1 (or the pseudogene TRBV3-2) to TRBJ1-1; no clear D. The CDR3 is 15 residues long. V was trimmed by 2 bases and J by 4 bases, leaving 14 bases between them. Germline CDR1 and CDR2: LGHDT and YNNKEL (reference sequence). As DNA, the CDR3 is TGTGCCAGCAGCCAAATGCCAAGCTCTGTCACTGAAGCTTTCTTT. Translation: CASSQMPSSVTEAFF.

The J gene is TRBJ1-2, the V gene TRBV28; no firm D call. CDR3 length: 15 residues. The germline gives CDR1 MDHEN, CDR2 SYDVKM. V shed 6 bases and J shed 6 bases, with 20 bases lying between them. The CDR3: CASSHQKTRGNGYTF. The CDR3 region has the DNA TGTGCCAGCAGCCACCAAAAGACCCGAGGGAATGGCTACACCTTC.

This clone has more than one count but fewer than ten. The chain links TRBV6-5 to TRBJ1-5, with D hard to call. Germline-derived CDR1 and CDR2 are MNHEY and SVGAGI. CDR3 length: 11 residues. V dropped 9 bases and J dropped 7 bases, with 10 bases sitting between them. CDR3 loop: CASLWGQPQHF. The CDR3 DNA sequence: TGTGCCAGTCTATGGGGACAGCCCCAGCATTTT.

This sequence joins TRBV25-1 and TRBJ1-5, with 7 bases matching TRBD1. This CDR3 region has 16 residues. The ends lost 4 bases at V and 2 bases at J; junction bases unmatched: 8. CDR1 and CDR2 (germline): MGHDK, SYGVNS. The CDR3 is CASSGDSPLGNQPQHF. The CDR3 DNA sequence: TGTGCCAGCAGTGGGGACAGCCCTTTGGGCAATCAGCCCCAGCATTTT.